The clone carrying this TCR beta chain was recorded a few times. The target antigen is unknown. These data come from a study of identical twins' blood T cells. Study-level points and caveats: Twins reportedly had markedly more similar V usage than unrelated donors, even among out-of-frame TCRbeta clonotypes. Each donor's most abundant TCRbeta clonotypes shared more CDR3 sequences with her twin than unrelated donors.

The donors were healthy female monozygous twins, three pairs in total. The J segment lost 0 bases and the V segment lost 3 bases, leaving 6 bases of the junction unmatched. The CDR3 is 15 amino acids. CDR1 and CDR2 (germline): SGDLS, YYNGEE. A single record per CDR3 protein comes from TCRdb applying MiXCR to the 5' RACE reads. The sample shows fewer than 450,000 distinct CDR3 sequences, 25% to 35% of them seen only once. The rearrangement uses TRBV9 and TRBJ2-7; 7 nucleotides agree with TRBD2. Sequenced: PBMCs. This clonotype originated in a woman aged 18 to 50 in good health. The CDR3 region is CASSARDYSSYEQYF. In DNA form, the CDR3 reads TGTGCCAGCAGCGCTCGGGACTATAGCTCCTACGAGCAGTACTTC.